The T cell receptor beta chain under discussion was sequenced for a study of PD-1 blockade in classical Hodgkin lymphoma (TCRdb year 2020). Describing the broader study: Nivolumab dosing was 3 mg/kg intravenously every 2 weeks, continuing until either disease progression or unacceptable toxicity. The study used TCR beta sequencing and CyTOF to define a peripheral blood immune signature of response to PD-1 blockade in classical Hodgkin lymphoma.

Comments on this clone: Its cognate antigen has yet to be identified. No qualities accompany the bases; no much larger clone lies one base away.

The sample's time point label, in plain terms: cycle 4 day 1 (C4D1), after 6 weeks of nivolumab. Relapse after autologous stem cell transplantation had occurred in all trial patients, and cohorts A, B and C were distinguished by prior brentuximab vedotin exposure. A total of 56 patients with relapsed/refractory classical Hodgkin lymphoma made up the trial cohort, and each patient's best overall response was complete response, partial response or progressive disease. Single-agent nivolumab was administered to trial patients in the multi-cohort phase II CheckMate 205 trial. An independent review committee assessed best overall response using the 2007 International Working Group response criteria. Trial PBMCs were obtained immediately prior to nivolumab initiation (C1D1) and on therapy at cycle 2 day 1 and cycle 4 day 1. Peripheral blood was collected in 8 mL Vacutainer Cell Preparation Tubes, from which PBMCs were isolated by centrifugation and then cryopreserved.

General study outcomes and caveats: A significant rise by C4D1 was seen in CD4+ but not CD8+ TCR diversity (p=0.0027 vs p=0.16), with the rise being most apparent in complete responders (p=0.02). Baseline TCR diversity was reported to be lower in newly diagnosed patients than in healthy donors and to be lower still in relapsed/refractory patients. The study covered only a single clinical trial cohort, and the causes of the repertoire differences, possibly disease activity or prior therapy, were still not defined. Among trial patients, those achieving complete response had baseline diversity similar to that of newly diagnosed patients, while diversity was significantly lower in partial responders and progressors. Lower diversity was observed in patients in whom nivolumab was started less than 1 year after ASCT, and these patients were excluded from later analyses so that confounding by immune reconstitution would be avoided.

Ends trimmed: V by 5 bases, J by 6 bases; bases unmatched to a gene: 9. The CDR3 goes from the cysteine to the phenylalanine over 17 residues. Only CDR3 DNA is held: 51 bases, read in frame from base 1. Looking up the germline V gene (reference sequence) yields CDR1 LNHDA and CDR2 SQIVND. Genomic DNA was isolated using the Qiagen DNeasy kit from unsorted PBMCs as well as from negatively selected CD4+ and CD8+ fractions. TCR beta CDR3 regions were amplified by immunoSEQ multiplex PCR using primers annealing to V and J segments. A synthetic immune receptor repertoire was used to minimize amplification bias, and any remaining bias was removed computationally after sequencing. As for the authors' bioinformatics: Custom Python scripts were used to quantify repertoire diversity as the Shannon entropy index. Unsorted, CD4+ and CD8+ repertoires were examined separately, except in combined analyses, for which CD4+ and CD8+ sequences were merged in silico. A clone counted as expanded when the clone's frequency after treatment rose at least 2-fold relative to C1D1, and clones undetected at baseline were given a pseudocount of 0.5. Singleton clones were defined as clones with 0 or 1 copy at C1D1, and non-singleton clones were defined as clones with 2 or more copies. By matching protein sequences in sorted samples from the same patient, clones expanded in unsorted samples were annotated as CD4+, CD8+ or unknown. Wilcoxon tests on paired samples were used to test changes in diversity from C1D1 to C4D1. TCRdb holds this immuneACCESS table with in-frame rearrangements only. Some clones are missing; in checked studies, unresolved V genes explain under half, and the rest has no known cause. V, J and clone size reflect that table, while D and trimming were determined from the DNA. This sample has about 50,000 clones in its table, and around 90% of those were observed once. The ten most abundant clones make up around 13% of the sample.

The input for sequencing was peripheral blood mononuclear cells (PBMCs), taken before the fourth cycle of nivolumab. The TCR originated in a human donor with classical Hodgkin lymphoma. Here the chain combines TRBV19 and TRBJ2-1, with 14 bases aligning to TRBD2. CDR3 protein: CASSSRTSGRSVNEQFF. The sequenced DNA: TGTGCCAGTAGTTCCCGGACTAGCGGGAGGAGCGTCAATGAGCAGTTCTTC.